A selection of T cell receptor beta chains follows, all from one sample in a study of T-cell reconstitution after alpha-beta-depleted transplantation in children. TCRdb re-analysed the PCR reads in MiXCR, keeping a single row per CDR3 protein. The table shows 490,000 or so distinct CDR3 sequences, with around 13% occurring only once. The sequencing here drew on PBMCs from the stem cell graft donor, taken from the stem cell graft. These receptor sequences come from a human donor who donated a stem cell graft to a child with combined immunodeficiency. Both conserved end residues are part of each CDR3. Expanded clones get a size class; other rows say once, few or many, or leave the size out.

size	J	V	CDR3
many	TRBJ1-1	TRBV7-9	CASSATQNTEAFF
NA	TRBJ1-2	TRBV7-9	CASSLGQGVGGYTF
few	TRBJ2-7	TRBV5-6	CASSHFYEQYF
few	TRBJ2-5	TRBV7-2	CASSLRGGGASETQYF
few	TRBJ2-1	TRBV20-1	CSARGLIRTYNEQFF
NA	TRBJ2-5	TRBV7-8	CASSLRAGRSGQETQYF
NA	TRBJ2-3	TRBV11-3	CASSPRLRTGSTDTQYF
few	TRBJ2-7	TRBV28	CASSLGVLSYEQYF
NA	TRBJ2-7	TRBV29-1	CSVESGSAEQYF
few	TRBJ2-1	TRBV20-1	CSAKSTSSGILRHEQFF
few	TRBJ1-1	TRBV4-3	CASSQDLGGNTEAFF
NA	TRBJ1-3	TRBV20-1	CSARGVSGNTIYF
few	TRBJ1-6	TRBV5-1	CASSLGGTDNSPLHF
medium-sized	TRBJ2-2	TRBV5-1	CASSLGDTNTGELFF
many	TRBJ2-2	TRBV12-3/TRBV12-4	CASSRMTSGNTGELFF
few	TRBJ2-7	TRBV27	CASSFFPALAGVSHKYF
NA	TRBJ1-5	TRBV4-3	CASSQFVNSNQPQHF
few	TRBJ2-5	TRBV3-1	CASSQVTGGEYQETQYF
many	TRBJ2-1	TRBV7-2	CASTWAGTGYNEQFF
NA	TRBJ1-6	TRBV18	CASSPTARSSYNSPLHF
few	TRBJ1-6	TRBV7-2	CASSLGRVTPLHF
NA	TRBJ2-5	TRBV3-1	CASSPIGNRQETQYF